This TCR beta chain came from a study of OX40 agonist ivuxolimab in advanced cancers. Study details: Participants, about 83% male, averaged roughly 55 years of age, ranging from roughly 20 to 85.

This clone was seen a handful of times. This CDR3 spans 13 amino acids. Trimming stripped 0 bases from V and 5 bases from J, with 5 bases between. CDR1 and CDR2 from the germline V gene are SGHVS and FQNEAQ. The study sampled blood at baseline, cycle 4 day 1, and cycle 7 day 1. Repertoires were generated with immunoSEQ multiplex PCR, while TCRdb's copy carries only in-frame clones and drops some. There are about 69,000 clones in the sample; approximately 80% occur only once, and 2% to 2.5% lies in the top ten. This material consisted of CD4+ or CD8+ T cells sorted from blood, taken in a trial of the OX40 agonist ivuxolimab. The gene calls are TRBV7-8 and TRBJ2-4; D is perhaps TRBD2 (5 bases). This TCR was recovered from an adult with an advanced solid tumor such as melanoma, head and neck, liver or kidney cancer. The DNA for the CDR3 is TGTGCCAGCAGCTTAGCCGGGGAAAACATTCAGTACTTC. Residues: CASSLAGENIQYF.